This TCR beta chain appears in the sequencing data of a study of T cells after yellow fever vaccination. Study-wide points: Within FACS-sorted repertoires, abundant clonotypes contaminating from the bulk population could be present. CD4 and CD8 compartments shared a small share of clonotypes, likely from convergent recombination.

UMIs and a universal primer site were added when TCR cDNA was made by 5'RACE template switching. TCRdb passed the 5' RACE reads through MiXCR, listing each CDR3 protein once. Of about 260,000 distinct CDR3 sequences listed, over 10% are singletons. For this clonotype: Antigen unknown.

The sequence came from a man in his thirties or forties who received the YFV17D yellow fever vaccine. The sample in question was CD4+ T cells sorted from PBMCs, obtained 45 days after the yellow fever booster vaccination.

The CDR3 is CASSQDYGAGELFF. CDR3 coding DNA: TGTGCCAGCAGCCAAGATTACGGGGCCGGGGAGCTGTTTTTT. V usage is TRBV4-2 and J usage is TRBJ2-2; weak D call: TRBD2 (5 bases). CDR1 LGHNA and CDR2 YNFKEQ come from the germline V gene. CDR3 size: 14 residues. V lost 0 bases and J lost 6, with 8 bases in between.